These T cell receptor beta chains were read from a single sample in a study of OX40 agonist ivuxolimab in advanced cancers. The table came from immunoSEQ multiplex PCR; TCRdb's copy has only in-frame clones and leaves some out. The repertoire holds about 87,000 clones, with around four fifths as singletons. The material was CD4+ or CD8+ T cells sorted from blood, obtained in a trial of the OX40 agonist ivuxolimab. These receptors were taken from an adult with an advanced solid tumor such as melanoma, head and neck, liver or kidney cancer. CDR3s include the opening cysteine and the closing phenylalanine or tryptophan. A D gene is named only where the DNA matches it firmly. Not all rows give a size; the values are once, few, many and, for expanded clones, a class.

d_gene: .; j_gene: TRBJ1-2; abundance: .; v_gene: TRBV6-1; CDR3aa: CASSPGTVDGYTF; CDR3nt: TGTGCCAGCAGCCCCGGGACTGTAGATGGCTACACCTTC
d_gene: TRBD1; j_gene: TRBJ1-6; abundance: few; v_gene: TRBV6-1; CDR3aa: CASSGTGTNNSPLHF; CDR3nt: TGTGCCAGCAGTGGGACAGGGACAAATAATTCACCCCTCCACTTT
d_gene: .; j_gene: TRBJ2-1; abundance: .; v_gene: TRBV5-1; CDR3aa: CASSLGAQSLRNEQFF; CDR3nt: TGCGCCAGCAGCTTGGGGGCCCAGAGCTTACGCAATGAGCAGTTCTTC
d_gene: .; j_gene: TRBJ1-5; abundance: few; v_gene: TRBV7-2; CDR3aa: CASSPRAEGNQPQHF; CDR3nt: TGTGCCAGCAGCCCGCGTGCTGAAGGCAATCAGCCCCAGCATTTT
d_gene: .; j_gene: TRBJ2-5; abundance: once; v_gene: TRBV29-1; CDR3aa: CSGGRNQETQYF; CDR3nt: TGCAGCGGCGGACGGAACCAAGAGACCCAGTACTTC
d_gene: TRBD1; j_gene: TRBJ1-4; abundance: .; v_gene: TRBV6-1; CDR3aa: CASSPGQGHEKLFF; CDR3nt: TGTGCCAGCAGTCCGGGACAGGGGCACGAAAAACTGTTTTTT
d_gene: .; j_gene: TRBJ1-2; abundance: .; v_gene: TRBV7-2; CDR3aa: CASSFDSSGHGYTF; CDR3nt: TGTGCCAGCAGCTTTGACAGCTCCGGCCATGGCTACACCTTC
d_gene: TRBD1; j_gene: TRBJ2-5; abundance: .; v_gene: TRBV6-1; CDR3aa: CASSVGTALVETQYF; CDR3nt: TGTGCCAGCAGTGTCGGGACAGCTCTGGTAGAGACCCAGTACTTC
d_gene: .; j_gene: TRBJ1-1; abundance: .; v_gene: TRBV18; CDR3aa: CASSPSELRGTEAFF; CDR3nt: TGTGCCAGCTCACCATCCGAACTCCGGGGGACTGAAGCTTTCTTT
d_gene: TRBD2; j_gene: TRBJ2-5; abundance: once; v_gene: TRBV7-7; CDR3aa: CASSSGGGHQETQYF; CDR3nt: TGTGCTAGCAGCTCCGGCGGGGGGCACCAAGAGACCCAGTACTTC
d_gene: .; j_gene: TRBJ1-4; abundance: .; v_gene: TRBV4-1; CDR3aa: CASSLGANEKLFF; CDR3nt: TGCGCCAGCAGCCTGGGGGCGAATGAAAAACTGTTTTTT
d_gene: .; j_gene: TRBJ1-1; abundance: .; v_gene: TRBV7-2; CDR3aa: CASRSTQNTEAFF; CDR3nt: TGTGCCAGCAGATCTACACAAAACACTGAAGCTTTCTTT
d_gene: TRBD2; j_gene: TRBJ2-2; abundance: .; v_gene: TRBV5-4; CDR3aa: CAISPRASGTNTGELFF; CDR3nt: TGTGCCATTTCCCCGCGGGCTAGCGGGACGAACACCGGGGAGCTGTTTTTT
d_gene: .; j_gene: TRBJ2-7; abundance: .; v_gene: TRBV7-9; CDR3aa: CASSLAGESYEQYF; CDR3nt: TGTGCCAGCAGCTTAGCGGGGGAGTCCTACGAGCAGTACTTC
d_gene: TRBD1; j_gene: TRBJ2-3; abundance: .; v_gene: TRBV6-5; CDR3aa: CASSYSSGGATDTQYF; CDR3nt: TGTGCCAGCAGTTACTCTTCAGGGGGCGCGACAGATACGCAGTATTTT
d_gene: .; j_gene: TRBJ1-6; abundance: .; v_gene: TRBV25-1; CDR3aa: CASSEGPSPYNSPLHF; CDR3nt: TGTGCCAGCAGTGAGGGGCCGTCCCCCTATAATTCACCCCTCCACTTT
d_gene: .; j_gene: TRBJ2-2; abundance: .; v_gene: TRBV7-8; CDR3aa: CASSLGSGTGLHTGELFF; CDR3nt: TGTGCCAGCAGCTTAGGTAGCGGAACAGGGTTGCACACCGGGGAGCTGTTTTTT